The source of this T cell receptor (beta chain) is a study of T cell repertoires and Cas9 in healthy adults. Study information: SpCas9-reactive CD4 and CD8 T cells were characterized for potency, cytotoxicity and lineage. Study results and caveats: In vitro, SpCas9-reactive Tregs were reported to curb effector T cell proliferation and function.

The method was immunoSEQ multiplex PCR; TCRdb's version includes in-frame clones alone and lacks a portion of them. The data contain tens of thousands of clones, roughly 90% of them singletons. Worth noting for this clone: Its target is not known.

Trimming took 4 bases from V and 2 from J, leaving 14 bases between them. CDR3 length: 15 residues. Germline CDR1 and CDR2: MNHEY and SVGAGI. The material sequenced was CD4+ effector T cells (CD127+, CD25-, CD137-, CD154-) from PBMCs; culture status not recorded. This chain links TRBV6-5 with TRBJ1-2; D is perhaps TRBD1 (5 bases). This receptor was obtained from a human donor in good health. The CDR3 reads CASSSEFRGNYGYTF. In nucleotides, the CDR3 is TGTGCCAGCAGTTCGGAATTTCGGGGGAACTATGGCTACACCTTC.